The entry below describes one T cell receptor beta chain. The antigen is undetermined. Tagging with unique molecular identifiers was a feature of the TCR beta cDNA libraries. TCRdb processed the PCR reads anew with MiXCR; each CDR3 protein has one entry. This sample yields roughly 400,000 distinct CDR3 sequences, of which approximately 42% are seen a single time; 7.6% belongs to the top ten. This record belongs to a study of post-analysis software for immune sequencing data. Overall study results and limits: Higher frequency in patients than in controls was seen for several TRBV segments, with TRBV5-6, TRBV5-1 and TRBV20-1 among them.

Per the germline V gene, CDR1 is SNHLY and CDR2 is FYNNEI. The CDR3 spans 13 residues. The V gene lost 6 bases and the J gene lost 3 bases, with 10 bases spanning the gap. This clonotype was sampled from a girl aged 2-15 years with multiple sclerosis. This chain joins TRBV2 and TRBJ2-3; D is uncertain. Source material: blood. CDR3 sequence reads: CASSSDWTDTQYF. Here the CDR3 DNA reads TGTGCCAGCAGCTCCGACTGGACAGATACGCAGTATTTT.